Sequencing of this T cell receptor beta chain was carried out in a study of T-cell reconstitution after alpha-beta-depleted transplantation in children. General study findings and limits: Some patients' high day-60 TCRbeta diversity was attributed to recipient cells surviving conditioning. Several hundred expanded graft clones reportedly were the source of alpha-beta T cells about two months after transplant. T-cell counts and diversity at one year post-transplant came mainly from newly produced T cells.

Comments on this clonotype: As yet, its antigen is unknown.

TCRbeta library preparation incorporated unique molecular identifiers. TCRdb re-called the PCR reads through MiXCR, storing one row per CDR3 protein. There are roughly 70,000 distinct CDR3 sequences in the sample; around 4.7% occur only once, and 18% lies in the top ten. This TCR came from a boy under two years old who had a stem cell transplant for acute myeloid leukemia, so the T cells may come from the graft donor. This material consisted of PBMCs, mostly from graft donor cells, taken 180 days after TCRalphabeta/CD19-depleted stem cell transplant.

This CDR3 reads CASSISGTTNTEAFF. In DNA, the CDR3 is TGCGCCAGCAGCATTTCCGGGACGACAAACACTGAAGCTTTCTTT. V gene TRBV5-1 combines with J gene TRBJ1-1; maybe TRBD1 (5 bases). Germline V gives CDR1 SGHRS, CDR2 YFSETQ. Deletions cut 4 bases from V and 2 bases from J, with 15 bases between. CDR3 length: 15 residues.